One sample yielded the 13 T cell receptor beta chains listed below, sequenced in a study of T cell clonality in common variable immunodeficiency. TCRdb keeps only in-frame clones here, not all; method: immunoSEQ multiplex PCR. In total the sample includes tens of thousands of clones, none of them seen once. The sample taken for sequencing was peripheral blood mononuclear cells. The receptors come from a person aged 18 to 75 in good health.

The table lists this clone with many counts. The observed sequence ends 3 residues before the CDR3 terminus, with the missing tail filled in from the germline J gene. V and J are TRBV11-3 and TRBJ2-1; a weak D match, TRBD2 (6 bases). This CDR3 has 15 residues. Trimming cost V 5 bases and J 4 bases, with 15 bases left between them. Germline V gene lookup returns CDR1 SGHNT and CDR2 YENEEA. This CDR3 is CASSPGGSAYNEQFF. Partial CDR3 DNA: TGTGCCAGCAGCCCCGGGGGTAGCGCTTACAATGAG. Full variable domain (remainder filled in from reference TRBV11-3 and TRBJ2-1): EAGVVQSPRYKIIEKKQPVAFWCNPISGHNTLYWYLQNLGQGPELLIRYENEEAVDDSQLPKDRFSAERLKGVDSTLKIQPAELGDSAVYLCASSPGGSAYNEQFFGPGTRLTVL.

Note on this clone: The read stops 3 residues short of the end of the CDR3; the missing end is completed from the germline J gene. The rearrangement links TRBV7-8 to TRBJ1-1; D might be TRBD1 (5 bases). The CDR3 totals 14 residues. The germline V gene encodes CDR1 SGHVS and CDR2 FQNEAQ. V dropped 6 bases and J dropped 1 base, with 12 bases sitting between them. The CDR3 protein is CASRAGMRNTEAFF. The CDR3 DNA, read in part, is TGTGCCAGCAGAGCAGGGATGAGGAACACTGAA.

This clone was found many times. The DNA ends 3 residues before the CDR3 does, and the rest of the CDR3 is filled in from the germline J gene. This chain connects TRBV19 to TRBJ1-2; the match to TRBD1 covers 8 bases. Unmatched junction bases numbered 8, after V lost 5 bases and J lost 6 bases. Germline V gene lookup returns CDR1 LNHDA and CDR2 SQIVND (reference sequence). This CDR3 contains 14 residues. The CDR3 bases that were read are TGTGCCAGTAGTCCTATGACAGGGGTTAATGGC. As protein: CASSPMTGVNG. From start to end, the CDR3 is CASSPMTGVNGYTF.

This clone has a count of ten or more. The CDR3 is cut off 3 residues early in the read; its end comes from the germline J gene. This chain joins TRBV5-1 and TRBJ2-5; 11 positions match TRBD1. Losses at the gene ends were 4 bases for V and 5 bases for J; bases not matched to a gene: 7. The germline V gene has CDR1 SGHRS and CDR2 YFSETQ. The CDR3 runs to 15 residues. This CDR3 is CASSPGDRGFETQYF. The sequenced part of the CDR3 DNA is TGCGCCAGCAGCCCAGGGGACAGGGGGTTTGAGACC. The whole variable domain, remainder taken from reference TRBV5-1 and TRBJ2-5, is KAGVTQTPRYLIKTRGQQVTLSCSPISGHRSVSWYQQTPGQGLQFLFEYFSETQRNKGNFPGRFSGRQFSNSRSEMNVSTLELGDSALYLCASSPGDRGFETQYFGPGTRLLVL.

This clone showed up many times. The read is 3 residues too short to cover the CDR3 end, so that end is filled in from the germline J gene. The chain recombines TRBV2 with TRBJ2-2; maybe TRBD2 (6 bases). The ends were cut back, 6 bases at V and 4 bases at J, with 12 bases in the middle. Germline V gives CDR1 SNHLY, CDR2 FYNNEI. The CDR3 has 14 residues. The part of the CDR3 DNA that was read is TGTGCCAGCAGGCGGGGACTGCTCACCGGGGAG. Amino acid sequence: CASRRGLLTGE. The entire CDR3 protein is CASRRGLLTGELFF.

This clone was recorded a few times. The read ends 3 residues shy of where the CDR3 ends; the end is completed using the germline J gene. The J gene is TRBJ1-5, the V gene TRBV2, with D possibly matching TRBD1 (5 bases). The CDR3 loop spans 17 amino acids. Germline CDR1 and CDR2: SNHLY and FYNNEI. V lost 6 bases, J lost 3 bases, and 21 bases lay in between. Partial CDR3 DNA: TGTGCCAGCAGCGGGGGAGCCGGGACGGACTACAATCAGCCC. This encodes CASSGGAGTDYNQP. In full, the CDR3 is CASSGGAGTDYNQPQHF.

This clone was detected many times. The read ends 3 residues before the CDR3 terminus; that terminus is restored from the germline J gene. The gene calls are TRBV20-1 and TRBJ2-7; a possible D gene is TRBD1 (6 bases). This CDR3 contains 13 residues. Germline assignment: CDR1 DFQATT and CDR2 SNEGSKA (reference sequence). The V gene lost 7 bases and the J gene lost 0 bases, with 13 bases spanning the gap. The covered CDR3 bases are TGCAGTGGCCGGACAGCATACTCCTACGAG. It specifies CSGRTAYSYE. The full CDR3 sequence reads CSGRTAYSYEQYF.

This clone was counted at least ten times. The read stops 3 residues short of the end of the CDR3; the missing end is completed from the germline J gene. The chain joins TRBV5-1 to TRBJ1-1; tentatively, D is TRBD1 (5 bases). CDR3 size: 15 residues. Germline V gene data show CDR1 as SGHRS and CDR2 as YFSETQ. V lost 2 bases and J 4 bases, leaving 15 bases between the germline ends. The CDR3 bases that were read are TGCGCCAGCAGCTTTTTCGAGGGGTCTGGCACTGAA. It codes for CASSFFEGSGTE. The full CDR3 protein is CASSFFEGSGTEAFF. Filled out from reference TRBV5-1 and TRBJ1-1, the complete variable domain reads KAGVTQTPRYLIKTRGQQVTLSCSPISGHRSVSWYQQTPGQGLQFLFEYFSETQRNKGNFPGRFSGRQFSNSRSEMNVSTLELGDSALYLCASSFFEGSGTEAFFGQGTRLTVV.

This clone showed up many times. The read ends 3 residues early relative to the CDR3; the germline J gene fills the gap. The V gene is TRBV19, the J gene TRBJ1-1, with D possibly being TRBD1 (6 bases). Germline CDR1 is LNHDA and CDR2 is SQIVND (reference sequence). CDR3 length equals 11 residues. The CDR3 spells CASSIWGQAFF. The CDR3 DNA, read in part, is TGTGCCAGTAGTATTTGGGGGCAA.

In its sample, this clone was seen many times. The sequenced fragment ends 3 residues before the CDR3 boundary, so the rest is inferred from the germline J gene. This chain uses TRBV5-1 with TRBJ1-2, with D perhaps matching TRBD1 (5 bases). V lost 0 bases and J lost 3, with 15 bases in between. CDR3 length equals 16 residues. Germline assignment: CDR1 SGHRS and CDR2 YFSETQ. CDR3 DNA (partial): TGCGCCAGCAGCTTGGTGGGGGGAGGTCTCGACTATGGC. It is translated as CASSLVGGGLDYG. The whole CDR3 reads CASSLVGGGLDYGYTF. Based on the CDR3 plus reference TRBV5-1 and TRBJ1-2, the full variable domain is KAGVTQTPRYLIKTRGQQVTLSCSPISGHRSVSWYQQTPGQGLQFLFEYFSETQRNKGNFPGRFSGRQFSNSRSEMNVSTLELGDSALYLCASSLVGGGLDYGYTFGSGTRLTVV.

This clone has at least ten counts. The read terminates 3 residues ahead of where the CDR3 ends, so the germline J gene completes it. This chain joins TRBV7-3 and TRBJ2-1; perhaps TRBD2 as D (6 bases). Germline V gene sequence: CDR1 SGHTA, CDR2 FQGTGA. The V and J ends lost 5 bases and 4 bases respectively, with 18 bases between them. The CDR3 consists of 16 residues. This CDR3 is CASSPVTSGPYNEQFF. The sequenced part of the CDR3 DNA is TGTGCCAGCAGCCCGGTGACCAGCGGGCCTTACAATGAG.

The table lists this clone with many counts. Coverage ceases 3 residues before the CDR3 finishes, and the germline J gene fills in the end. The chain uses TRBV19 and TRBJ1-6; the D is unclear. Germline CDR1 and CDR2: LNHDA and SQIVND (reference sequence). The CDR3 has 15 residues. V lost 3 bases, J lost 8 bases, and 14 bases lay in between. CDR3 DNA (partial): TGTGCCAGTAGTATTCTTTCCAGCGCCCATTCACCC. Translated, it gives CASSILSSAHSP. The complete CDR3 sequence is CASSILSSAHSPLHF.

This clone was found many times. The CDR3 extends 3 residues past the end of the read, so its final part is completed from the germline J gene. The J gene is TRBJ2-3, the V gene TRBV20-1; 8 nucleotides match TRBD2. Germline assignment: CDR1 DFQATT and CDR2 SNEGSKA (reference sequence). V shed 3 bases and J 5 bases; nucleotides not matched to a gene: 13. The CDR3 runs to 16 residues. The sequenced part of the CDR3 DNA is TGCAGTGCTAGTATGGCTAGCGGGCCACTGGGAGATACG. This gives the protein CSASMASGPLGDT. The whole CDR3 is CSASMASGPLGDTQYF.